These 31 T cell receptor beta chains came from one sample sequenced in a study of blood T cell repertoires in COVID-19. Clones were read by immunoSEQ multiplex PCR, and TCRdb kept only the in-frame ones, dropping some. The sample records tens of thousands of clones, over 80% being singletons. Sequenced material: peripheral blood. These receptors all stem from a man aged 30 to 39 with COVID-19, enrolled during active disease.

The chain couples TRBV6-6 to TRBJ1-2, with TRBD1 identical over 12 bases. Per germline, CDR1 MNHNY and CDR2 SVGAGI (reference sequence). With 8 bases clipped from V and 4 bases from J, the junction kept 8 bases outside the gene matches. The CDR3 runs 15 residues. The CDR3 region has the DNA TGTGCCAGCTGGGCCGGGACAGGGGGCATCTATGGCTACACCTTC. This translates into CASWAGTGGIYGYTF.

The chain joins TRBV18 to TRBJ1-6, with D tentatively TRBD1 (5 bases). The V and J ends lost 4 bases and 8 bases respectively, with 12 bases between them. The CDR3 spans 14 residues. Germline V gene data show CDR1 as KGHSH and CDR2 as LQKENI. This chain's CDR3 is CASSRGGGDSPLHF. The CDR3 DNA reads TGTGCCAGCTCACGTGGCGGGGGAGATTCACCCCTCCACTTT.

This chain links TRBV4-1 with TRBJ1-4; no definite D call. This CDR3 has 15 amino acids. The V and J ends lost 4 bases and 0 bases respectively, with 9 bases between them. Germline CDR1 reads MGHRA; CDR2 reads YSYEKL. DNA of the CDR3: TGCGCCAGCAGCCGAGGTTTCGCAACTAATGAAAAACTGTTTTTT. It encodes CASSRGFATNEKLFF.

The rearrangement joins TRBV6-4 to TRBJ2-2, with D possibly being TRBD2 (8 bases). Trimming took 3 bases from V and 4 from J, leaving 18 bases between them. This CDR3 region has 17 residues. The germline gives CDR1 MRHNA, CDR2 SNTAGT. CDR3 DNA sequence: TGTGCCAGCAGTGAAGTGTCCCGGGAGGGGGCCACCGGGGAGCTGTTTTTT. It encodes CASSEVSREGATGELFF.

The V and J genes are TRBV27 and TRBJ2-3, with D hard to call. Trimming removed 2 bases at V and 11 bases at J, with 11 bases between. The CDR3 has 12 amino acids. The germline gives CDR1 MNHEY, CDR2 SMNVEV (reference sequence). For the CDR3, the DNA is TGTGCCAGCAGTTTAAGGAAGGAGAAGCAGTATTTT. Protein: CASSLRKEKQYF.

The J gene is TRBJ2-7, the V gene TRBV2; 7 nucleotides line up with TRBD1. CDR3 size: 13 residues. Germline loops: CDR1 SNHLY, CDR2 FYNNEI. V shed 4 bases and J 6 bases; nucleotides not matched to a gene: 6. CDR3 in amino acids: CASSGQGSGEQYF. DNA of the CDR3: TGTGCCAGCAGTGGACAGGGATCCGGCGAGCAGTACTTC. Filled out from reference TRBV2 and TRBJ2-7, the complete variable domain reads EPEVTQTPSHQVTQMGQEVILRCVPISNHLYFYWYRQILGQKVEFLVSFYNNEISEKSEIFDDQFSVERPDGSNFTLKIRSTKLEDSAMYFCASSGQGSGEQYFGPGTRLTVT.

The rearrangement links TRBV13 to TRBJ2-3, with 9 bases fitting TRBD1. Germline V lookup: CDR1 PRHDT, CDR2 FYEKMQ (reference sequence). The CDR3 length is 17 residues. The ends lost 5 bases at V and 2 bases at J; junction bases unmatched: 11. The DNA of the CDR3 is TGTGCCAGCAGCCCAAGGGACAGGGTTGAGGTCACAGATACGCAGTATTTT. Protein: CASSPRDRVEVTDTQYF.

The chain employs TRBV10-1 and TRBJ1-6; D is unresolved. The CDR3 runs to 12 residues. Germline-derived CDR1 and CDR2 are WNHNN and SYGVQD (reference sequence). Trimming cost V 3 bases and J 7 bases, with 4 bases left between them. The CDR3 is CASSDRNSPLHF. The CDR3 DNA follows: TGCGCCAGCAGTGACAGGAATTCACCCCTCCACTTT.

The chain has TRBV27 and TRBJ2-2; 9 bases align to TRBD1. CDR1 and CDR2 (germline): MNHEY, SMNVEV (reference sequence). This CDR3 contains 14 residues. V dropped 7 bases and J dropped 4; count of bases not matched to a gene: 4. CDR3 DNA: TGTGCCAGCAACAGGGGGCGCGGCACCGGGGAGCTGTTTTTT. It translates to CASNRGRGTGELFF.

V and J are TRBV5-8 and TRBJ2-1, with TRBD1 as a possible D gene (5 bases). This CDR3 contains 15 residues. V was pared by 2 bases and J by 7 bases, with 16 bases between. Looked up from germline, CDR1 is SGHTS and CDR2 is YDEGEE. Written as DNA, the CDR3 is TGTGCCAGCAGCTTTCGTAACGGGTACAGGAATGAGCAGTTCTTC. Its translation: CASSFRNGYRNEQFF.

A few counts support this clone. This rearrangement joins TRBV6-4 to TRBJ2-3, with 12 bases lining up with TRBD2. Germline CDR1 reads MRHNA; CDR2 reads SNTAGT. The CDR3 spans 16 residues. Germline trimming cut 2 bases from V and 4 bases from J; bases unmatched to any gene: 4. For the CDR3, the DNA is TGTGCCAGCAGTGACCGGCTAGCGGGAGGGCCAGATACGCAGTATTTT. It yields the protein CASSDRLAGGPDTQYF.

The rearrangement joins TRBV6-4 to TRBJ2-2, with 11 bases lining up with TRBD2. The J segment lost 3 bases and the V segment lost 6 bases, leaving 3 bases of the junction unmatched. This CDR3 contains 15 residues. The germline V gene has CDR1 MRHNA and CDR2 SNTAGT. The CDR3 DNA sequence: TGTGCCAGCAGCCCGGGACTAGCGGACACCGGGGAGCTGTTTTTT. It yields the protein CASSPGLADTGELFF.

The chain is built from TRBV7-9 and TRBJ2-7, with 8 bases identical to TRBD1. The V segment lost 5 bases and the J segment 3 bases; nucleotides outside the gene matches: 6. Germline V gives CDR1 SEHNR, CDR2 FQNEAQ (reference sequence). The CDR3 spans 14 residues. The CDR3 DNA is TGTGCCAGCAGCCCGGACAGGGCACTCTACGAGCAGTACTTC. It codes for CASSPDRALYEQYF.

The chain is built from TRBV29-1 and TRBJ1-2; 7 positions match TRBD1. V shed 4 bases and J 0 bases; nucleotides not matched to a gene: 2. This CDR3 spans 13 amino acids. Germline V gene sequence: CDR1 SQVTM, CDR2 ANQGSEA. DNA of the CDR3: TGCAGCGTTGCTCAGGGGGCTAACTATGGCTACACCTTC. Its protein is CSVAQGANYGYTF.

This clone was seen a single time. The rearrangement joins TRBV28 to TRBJ1-1, with unresolved D. Germline values: CDR1 MDHEN, CDR2 SYDVKM. Trimming took 2 bases from V and 0 from J, leaving 10 bases between them. CDR3 size: 15 residues. In DNA, the CDR3 is TGTGCCAGCAGTTTAGAGAGGATGTTGAACACTGAAGCTTTCTTT. It yields the protein CASSLERMLNTEAFF.

The chain joins TRBV12-3 or TRBV12-4 to TRBJ1-4; possible D gene TRBD1, 5 bases. Trimming took off 7 bases at V and 2 bases at J, with 8 bases between the two ends. CDR3 length: 13 amino acids. Here the CDR3 reads CASTSGTNEKLFF. The CDR3 bases are TGTGCCAGCACTTCAGGGACTAATGAAAAACTGTTTTTT.

This chain connects TRBV28 to TRBJ2-7; a possible D gene is TRBD1 (5 bases). Germline V lookup: CDR1 MDHEN, CDR2 SYDVKM. The CDR3 extends over 14 amino acids. V lost 8 bases to trimming and J lost 0 bases, with 14 bases between them. CDR3 protein: CASSWGQYSYEQYF. The CDR3, as DNA: TGTGCCAGCTCTTGGGGCCAGTACTCCTACGAGCAGTACTTC.

A few counts support this clone. The sample contains more than one DNA sequence encoding this CDR3. This rearrangement joins TRBV30 to TRBJ2-7, with D tentatively TRBD2 (6 bases). This CDR3 contains 12 residues. Germline V CDR1 and CDR2: GTSNPN, SVGIG (reference sequence). V gave up 8 bases and J gave up 2 bases, with 13 bases separating them. CDR3 loop: CALGGGPYEQYF. The DNA for the CDR3 is TGTGCCCTTGGGGGAGGTCCCTACGAGCAGTACTTC.

This sequence joins TRBV19 and TRBJ1-4; D ambiguous. Germline V gene data show CDR1 as LNHDA and CDR2 as SQIVND (reference sequence). The CDR3 runs to 13 residues. Trimming stripped 9 bases from V and 8 bases from J, with 16 bases between. For the CDR3, the DNA is TGTGCCAGCGCCGGGAGGGCGGGGGAAAAACTGTTTTTT. Its protein product is CASAGRAGEKLFF.

This clone was seen just once. This chain connects TRBV30 to TRBJ1-1; D perhaps matches TRBD1 (5 bases). Germline CDR1 and CDR2: GTSNPN and SVGIG (reference sequence). Trimming took 0 bases from V and 1 from J, leaving 6 bases between them. This CDR3 contains 13 residues. CDR3 in DNA: TGTGCCTGGAGTGTAGACAGGAACACTGAAGCTTTCTTT. Translating gives CAWSVDRNTEAFF.

The chain couples TRBV4-1 to TRBJ2-5; D is undetermined. Per the germline V gene, CDR1 is MGHRA and CDR2 is YSYEKL. The CDR3 length is 13 residues. V was clipped by 4 bases and J by 14 bases, with 20 bases between them. DNA of the CDR3: TGCGCCAGCAGCCCGCCCTCCAGCGAGGAACGTTACTTC. Its translation is CASSPPSSEERYF.

This clone was recorded at least ten times. This rearrangement joins TRBV6-4 to TRBJ2-7; D is ambiguous. The CDR3 runs 14 residues. CDR1 and CDR2 from the germline V gene are MRHNA and SNTAGT. Trimming left V 0 bases short and J 0 bases short, with 6 bases between. The CDR3 DNA sequence: TGTGCCAGCAGTGACTCTGACAACTCCTACGAGCAGTACTTC. This gives the protein CASSDSDNSYEQYF.

The rearrangement links TRBV24-1 to TRBJ2-3, with 9 nucleotides matching TRBD1. The CDR3 totals 18 residues. V shed 0 bases, J shed 6 bases, and the junction held 12 bases outside the gene matches. CDR1 is KGHDR and CDR2 is SFDVKD in the germline V gene. CDR3 in amino acids: CATSDLSAGTGSPDTQYF. The CDR3 DNA is TGTGCCACCAGTGATTTGTCGGCCGGGACAGGGTCTCCGGATACGCAGTATTTT.

The genes are TRBV19 and TRBJ2-7; D may be TRBD2 (6 bases). This CDR3 has 13 amino acids. Deletions cut 5 bases from V and 3 bases from J, with 11 bases between. Germline V CDR1 and CDR2: LNHDA, SQIVND (reference sequence). The CDR3 reads CASSPPEGYEQYF. The CDR3 DNA follows: TGTGCCAGTAGTCCCCCGGAGGGCTACGAGCAGTACTTC.

This chain connects TRBV5-5 to TRBJ2-3; 12 bases line up with TRBD2. V shed 3 bases and J 3 bases; nucleotides not matched to a gene: 5. The germline CDR1 and CDR2 sequences are SGHKS and YYEKEE (reference sequence). CDR3 length: 16 residues. The CDR3 is CASSSGLAGGTDTQYF. CDR3 DNA: TGTGCCAGCAGCTCAGGTCTAGCGGGAGGGACAGATACGCAGTATTTT.

In this sample, this clone turned up a few times. The V and J genes are TRBV3-1 (or the pseudogene TRBV3-2) and TRBJ1-2; 9 bases are a match to TRBD1. CDR3 length equals 15 residues. Germline loops: CDR1 LGHDT, CDR2 YNNKEL (reference sequence). Trimming took 1 base from V and 4 from J; bases not matched to a gene: 4. The CDR3 DNA reads as TGTGCCAGCAGCCAAGTTGGACAGGGGCGCTATGGCTACACCTTC. Protein product: CASSQVGQGRYGYTF.

The chain couples TRBV6-1 to TRBJ2-7; D not resolved. The CDR3 is 13 amino acids. V was trimmed by 1 base and J by 4 bases, leaving 8 bases between them. The germline gives CDR1 MNHNS, CDR2 SASEGT. The CDR3 DNA reads TGTGCCAGCAGTGAAGATAGAAGTTACGAGCAGTACTTC. Amino acids: CASSEDRSYEQYF.

The chain uses TRBV2 and TRBJ2-2, with D possibly matching TRBD2 (6 bases). This CDR3 comprises 14 residues. Trimming removed 10 bases from V and 4 bases from J, with 16 bases in between. CDR1 and CDR2 from the germline V gene are SNHLY and FYNNEI. The chain's CDR3 is CATQSGRSTGELFF. As DNA, the CDR3 is TGTGCCACTCAGTCGGGGAGGAGCACCGGGGAGCTGTTTTTT.

This chain links TRBV7-9 with TRBJ2-2; D gene unclear. This CDR3 spans 11 amino acids. Trimming pared 5 bases from V and 7 bases from J, leaving 5 bases between. Germline values: CDR1 SEHNR, CDR2 FQNEAQ (reference sequence). The CDR3 DNA sequence: TGTGCCAGCAGCCCTCTCGGGGAGCTGTTTTTT. Residues: CASSPLGELFF.

This rearrangement joins TRBV5-1 to TRBJ2-3; possibly TRBD2 for D (7 bases). The germline V gene encodes CDR1 SGHRS and CDR2 YFSETQ. The V end lost 0 bases, the J end lost 7 bases, and 21 bases lay between the germline ends. The CDR3 extends over 17 amino acids. The chain's CDR3 is CASSLANREGGGHTQYF. The DNA for the CDR3 is TGCGCCAGCAGCTTGGCCAACCGTGAGGGGGGGGGACATACGCAGTATTTT.

This clone showed up just a few times. The chain joins TRBV7-9 to TRBJ2-7, with TRBD1 identical over 7 bases. CDR3 length equals 15 residues. Trimming at V came to 5 bases and at J to 3 bases, leaving 10 bases not matched to a gene. In germline, CDR1 is SEHNR, CDR2 FQNEAQ (reference sequence). DNA of the CDR3: TGTGCCAGCAGCCCCGCGAGGGACAGTTACTACGAGCAGTACTTC. Protein sequence: CASSPARDSYYEQYF. Variable domain in full (rest from reference TRBV7-9 and TRBJ2-7): DTGVSQNPRHKITKRGQNVTFRCDPISEHNRLYWYRQTLGQGPEFLTYFQNEAQLEKSRLLSDRFSAERPKGSFSTLEIQRTEQGDSAMYLCASSPARDSYYEQYFGPGTRLTVT.